A single sample is the source of the 18 T cell receptor beta chains below, sequenced in a study of blood T cell repertoires in COVID-19. Sequencing was performed with immunoSEQ multiplex PCR; in TCRdb, only in-frame clones are kept and a portion is missing. The sample lists fewer than 350,000 clones; about 91% were seen once. Sample: peripheral blood. Receptors were obtained from a man under 40 with COVID-19, enrolled during active disease.

The gene calls are TRBV5-1 and TRBJ1-5; TRBD1 agrees at 7 bases. V lost 3 bases and J lost 7; bases outside the gene matches: 7. The CDR3 runs to 14 residues. In germline, CDR1 is SGHRS, CDR2 YFSETQ. CDR3 coding DNA: TGCGCCAGCAGCTCCGGACAGGCGGGGCAGCCCCAGCATTTT. This codes for CASSSGQAGQPQHF. Supplemented by reference TRBV5-1 and TRBJ1-5, the full variable domain reads KAGVTQTPRYLIKTRGQQVTLSCSPISGHRSVSWYQQTPGQGLQFLFEYFSETQRNKGNFPGRFSGRQFSNSRSEMNVSTLELGDSALYLCASSSGQAGQPQHFGDGTRLSIL.

The rearrangement links TRBV27 to TRBJ1-5; D is ambiguous. The V gene lost 5 bases and the J gene lost 6 bases, with 14 bases spanning the gap. The CDR3 is 14 amino acids. The germline V gene has CDR1 MNHEY and CDR2 SMNVEV (reference sequence). CDR3 in amino acids: CASSPTWGGQPQHF. The CDR3 coding sequence is TGTGCCAGCAGTCCCACCTGGGGAGGTCAGCCCCAGCATTTT.

CDR3 DNA: TGTGCCAGCAGCCGAACACCGGGACAGGGGATTGACGAGCAGTACTTC. Protein product: CASSRTPGQGIDEQYF. The chain has TRBV6-2 or TRBV6-3 and TRBJ2-7; 10 bases line up with TRBD1. This CDR3 contains 16 residues. Germline CDR1 is MNHEY and CDR2 is SVGEGT. The V gene end was trimmed by 6 bases and the J gene end by 5 bases; junction bases not matched to a gene: 13.

The chain recombines TRBV19 with TRBJ2-7, with 8 bases matching TRBD1. V gave up 3 bases and J gave up 2 bases; unmatched junction bases: 15. There are 18 residues in the CDR3. Germline lookup yields CDR1 LNHDA and CDR2 SQIVND (reference sequence). As DNA, the CDR3 is TGTGCCAGTAGTATTTTCTGGACGCAGGGGGCCGAAACCTACGAGCAGTACTTC. It codes for CASSIFWTQGAETYEQYF. The whole variable domain, remainder taken from reference TRBV19 and TRBJ2-7, is DGGITQSPKYLFRKEGQNVTLSCEQNLNHDAMYWYRQDPGQGLRLIYYSQIVNDFQKGDIAEGYSVSREKKESFPLTVTSAQKNPTAFYLCASSIFWTQGAETYEQYFGPGTRLTVT.

The rearrangement uses TRBV7-3 and TRBJ2-1; possible D gene TRBD1, 5 bases. Trimming stripped 3 bases from V and 9 bases from J, with 12 bases between. The length of the CDR3 is 13 residues. The germline CDR1 and CDR2 sequences are SGHTA and FQGTGA. As DNA, the CDR3 is TGTGCCAGCAGCTTGGGGCTTGCGGCTGAGCAGTTCTTC. It encodes CASSLGLAAEQFF.

This clone was seen just once. CDR3 in amino acids: CASTEGSSGRSDEQYF. CDR3 coding DNA: TGTGCCAGCACCGAGGGGTCTAGCGGGAGGTCGGACGAGCAGTACTTC. The chain employs TRBV7-9 and TRBJ2-7; 11 bases are a match to TRBD2. CDR1 is SEHNR and CDR2 is FQNEAQ in the germline V gene (reference sequence). J lost 5 bases, V lost 7 bases, and 13 bases had no gene match. The CDR3 is made up of 16 amino acids.

The rearrangement uses TRBV5-6 and TRBJ1-2; TRBD1 matches at 10 bases. J lost 3 bases, V lost 2 bases, and 10 bases had no gene match. The CDR3 totals 17 residues. CDR1 and CDR2 from the germline V gene are SGHDT and YYEEEE. The CDR3, as DNA: TGTGCCAGCAGCTTAAAGCCGGGACAGGGGCCCGACTATGGCTACACCTTC. Protein: CASSLKPGQGPDYGYTF.

This clone was seen a handful of times. V is TRBV4-1 and J is TRBJ1-3; perhaps TRBD1 as D (6 bases). Germline V gene lookup returns CDR1 MGHRA and CDR2 YSYEKL. Trimming took 0 bases from V and 4 from J, leaving 16 bases between them. CDR3 length: 17 residues. The CDR3 DNA follows: TGCGCCAGCAGCCAAGATCTTGGGACACTATTAGGAAACACCATATATTTT. Encoded protein: CASSQDLGTLLGNTIYF.

This chain's CDR3 is CASSPLRDRATEAFF. In DNA, the CDR3 is TGTGCCAGCTCACCACTCCGGGACAGGGCGACTGAAGCTTTCTTT. This rearrangement joins TRBV18 to TRBJ1-1, with 9 nucleotides matching TRBD1. The CDR3 runs to 15 residues. Germline V CDR1 and CDR2: KGHSH, LQKENI. V dropped 1 base and J dropped 5; count of bases not matched to a gene: 5. The entire variable domain, with the rest obtained from reference TRBV18 and TRBJ1-1, is as follows: NAGVMQNPRHLVRRRGQEARLRCSPMKGHSHVYWYRQLPEEGLKFMVYLQKENIIDESGMPKERFSAEFPKEGPSILRIQQVVRGDSAAYFCASSPLRDRATEAFFGQGTRLTVV.

On this clone: One junction end does not reproduce the germline sequence, and a read error may be involved. The rearrangement uses TRBV5-4 and TRBJ1-1; 7 bases are shared with TRBD1. The CDR3 consists of 16 residues. The germline V gene encodes CDR1 SGHNT and CDR2 YYREEE (reference sequence). The CDR3 is CASSLGWTGDNIEAFF. The CDR3 DNA follows: TGTGCCAGCAGCTTGGGGTGGACAGGAGATAACATTGAAGCTTTCTTT.

As for this clone: Other DNA sequences in this sample translate to the same CDR3. J is TRBJ2-3 and V is TRBV19; 12 nucleotides agree with TRBD1. This CDR3 has 15 amino acids. Per the germline V gene, CDR1 is LNHDA and CDR2 is SQIVND (reference sequence). V lost 6 bases and J lost 3; bases outside the gene matches: 4. CDR3 DNA: TGTGCCAGTAGAACGGGACAGGGGGCGACAGATACGCAGTATTTT. It specifies CASRTGQGATDTQYF.

This clone was found once. This chain connects TRBV18 to TRBJ2-1, with 8 bases that match TRBD1. The CDR3 sequence is 17 residues long. V shed 0 bases and J 4 bases; nucleotides not matched to a gene: 8. Germline loops: CDR1 KGHSH, CDR2 LQKENI. The CDR3 sequence is CASSPPMQDRAYNEQFF. The CDR3 DNA follows: TGTGCCAGCTCACCACCGATGCAGGACAGGGCTTACAATGAGCAGTTCTTC.

The chain has TRBV9 and TRBJ1-2; no clear D. V was trimmed by 0 bases and J by 8 bases, leaving 11 bases between them. Looked up from germline, CDR1 is SGDLS and CDR2 is YYNGEE. This CDR3 contains 13 residues. CDR3 sequence reads: CASSVVSVGGYTF. The CDR3 region has the DNA TGTGCCAGCAGCGTAGTTTCCGTCGGGGGCTACACCTTC.

A note on this clone: Other DNA sequences in the sample encode the same CDR3. This chain connects TRBV11-2 to TRBJ2-5, with 9 bases fitting TRBD2. The CDR3 consists of 15 residues. J was trimmed by 5 bases and V by 6 bases; bases with no gene match: 10. Germline V gene data show CDR1 as SGHAT and CDR2 as FQNNGV. The CDR3 DNA sequence: TGTGCCAGCAGTTTGACTAGCGGAGGTGCGGAGACCCAGTACTTC. The encoded protein is CASSLTSGGAETQYF.

The chain uses TRBV7-9 and TRBJ2-5; 7 bases match TRBD2. Losses at the gene ends were 5 bases for V and 5 bases for J; bases not matched to a gene: 11. The CDR3 length is 15 residues. CDR1 is SEHNR and CDR2 is FQNEAQ in the germline V gene (reference sequence). CDR3 sequence (DNA): TGTGCCAGCAGCGGTACTGGGACTATACGGGAGACCCAGTACTTC. This sequence encodes CASSGTGTIRETQYF.

V is TRBV24-1 and J is TRBJ2-1, with D possibly matching TRBD2 (6 bases). CDR3 length equals 15 residues. The germline V and J ends were trimmed by 6 bases and 2 bases, with 13 bases remaining between them. Per germline, CDR1 KGHDR and CDR2 SFDVKD. CDR3 DNA sequence: TGTGCCACCAGTTTAGTAACGGGAGCCTACAATGAGCAGTTCTTC. Protein sequence: CATSLVTGAYNEQFF.

This chain uses TRBV3-1 (or the pseudogene TRBV3-2) with TRBJ2-3; 10 positions agree with TRBD2. The CDR3 has 17 amino acids. The trim removed 7 bases at V and 2 bases at J, leaving 12 bases unmatched. Per germline, CDR1 LGHDT and CDR2 YNNKEL (reference sequence). CDR3 loop: CASTSSGTSAVTDTQYF. CDR3 sequence (DNA): TGTGCCAGCACCTCTTCCGGGACTAGCGCAGTCACAGATACGCAGTATTTT.

With regard to this clone: At one boundary the junction diverges from the germline segment, which might be a read error. The rearrangement links TRBV4-2 to TRBJ2-3, with D hard to call. Germline V gene lookup returns CDR1 LGHNA and CDR2 YNFKEQ. This CDR3 region has 15 residues. The CDR3 region is CAGSQEDISTDTQYF. Here the CDR3 DNA reads TGTGCCGGCAGCCAAGAAGACATTAGCACAGATACGCAGTATTTT.